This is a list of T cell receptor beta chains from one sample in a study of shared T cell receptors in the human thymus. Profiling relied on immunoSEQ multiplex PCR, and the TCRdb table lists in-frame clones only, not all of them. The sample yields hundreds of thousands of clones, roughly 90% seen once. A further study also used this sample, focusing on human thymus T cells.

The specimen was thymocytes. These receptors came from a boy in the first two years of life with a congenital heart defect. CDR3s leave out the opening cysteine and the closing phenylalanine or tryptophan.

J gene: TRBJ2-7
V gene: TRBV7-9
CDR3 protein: ASSLDWEHEQY

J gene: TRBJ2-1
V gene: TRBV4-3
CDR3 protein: ASSQDPSGTTSTDEQF

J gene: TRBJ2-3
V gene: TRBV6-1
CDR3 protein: ASSEDRETSGPRADTQY

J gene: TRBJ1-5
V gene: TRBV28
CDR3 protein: ASSLAGNQPQH

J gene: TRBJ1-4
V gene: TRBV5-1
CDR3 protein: ASSLEPGQGREKLF

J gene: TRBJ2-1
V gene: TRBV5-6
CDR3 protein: ASRRTSGGNEQF

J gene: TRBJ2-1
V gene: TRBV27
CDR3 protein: ASSPTPGQGARNEQF

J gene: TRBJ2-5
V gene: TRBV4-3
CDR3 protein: ASSPGVLIGEETQY

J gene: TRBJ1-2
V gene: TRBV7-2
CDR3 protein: ASSLRQGGLYGYT

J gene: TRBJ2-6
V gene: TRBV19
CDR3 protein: ASSMVHWTGTGANVLT

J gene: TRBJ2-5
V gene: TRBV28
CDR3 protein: AISPRQGETQY

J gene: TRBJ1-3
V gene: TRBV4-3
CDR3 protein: ASSQDRGVGNTIY

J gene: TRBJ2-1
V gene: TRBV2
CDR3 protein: ASRTHPEGGPLAGDRVGNEQF

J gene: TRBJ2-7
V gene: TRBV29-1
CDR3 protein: SVEDRTYEQY

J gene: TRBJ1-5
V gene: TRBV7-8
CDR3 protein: ASSLGTGGTQPQH

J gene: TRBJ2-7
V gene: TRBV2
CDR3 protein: ASSDCGASAPYFYEQY

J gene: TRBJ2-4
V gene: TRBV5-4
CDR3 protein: ASSQKQGELAKNIQY

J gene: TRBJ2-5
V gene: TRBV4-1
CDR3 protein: ASSQIPNLVSGGIQETQY

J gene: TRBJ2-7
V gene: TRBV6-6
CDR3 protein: ASSNSGSPYEQY

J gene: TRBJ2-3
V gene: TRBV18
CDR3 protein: ASSPIRQGANTDTQY

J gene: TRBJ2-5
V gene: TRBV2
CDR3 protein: ASSEVSGQVEQETQY

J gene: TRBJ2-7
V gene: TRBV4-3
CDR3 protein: ASSQVKGTGHSYEQY

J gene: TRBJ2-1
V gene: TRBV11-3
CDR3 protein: ASSLGRTGIYEQF

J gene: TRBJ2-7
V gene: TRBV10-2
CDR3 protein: ASSEDLLAGDNYEQY

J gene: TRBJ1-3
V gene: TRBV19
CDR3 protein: ASSIGSGPYSGNTIY

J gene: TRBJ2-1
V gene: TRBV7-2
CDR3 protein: ASSLALGPSF

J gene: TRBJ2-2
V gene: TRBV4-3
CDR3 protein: ASSQDTSGRADGELF

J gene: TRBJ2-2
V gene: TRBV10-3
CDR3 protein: AISEFGSRDTGELF

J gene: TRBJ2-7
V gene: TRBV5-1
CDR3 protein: ASSVSGRRSYEQY

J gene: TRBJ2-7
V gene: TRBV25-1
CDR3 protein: ASSDRGQDPYEQY

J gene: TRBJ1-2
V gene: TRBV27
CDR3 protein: ASSQSSGGLNYGYT

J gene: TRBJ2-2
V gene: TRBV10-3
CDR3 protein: AIGGLAENSTGELF

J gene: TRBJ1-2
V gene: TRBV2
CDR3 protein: ASSEGQAKEGYT

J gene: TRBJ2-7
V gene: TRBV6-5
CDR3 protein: ASSYKSVQY

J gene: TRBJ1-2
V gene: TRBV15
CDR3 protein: ATSRDLGPWGPANYGYT

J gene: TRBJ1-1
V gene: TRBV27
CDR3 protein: ASWLVDRPEAF

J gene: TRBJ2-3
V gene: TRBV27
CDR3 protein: ASSPRLRGRTDTQY

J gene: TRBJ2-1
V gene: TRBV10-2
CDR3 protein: ASSDGLDQGEQF

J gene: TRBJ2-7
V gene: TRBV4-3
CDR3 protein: ASSQDRGAGCEQY

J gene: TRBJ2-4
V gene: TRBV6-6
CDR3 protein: ASSYSSGANIQY

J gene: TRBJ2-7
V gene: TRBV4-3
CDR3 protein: ASSQDWGASGAGYEQY

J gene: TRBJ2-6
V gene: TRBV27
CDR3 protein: ASSALGGANVLT

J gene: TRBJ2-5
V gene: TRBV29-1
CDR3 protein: SVEDGQSRGREETQY

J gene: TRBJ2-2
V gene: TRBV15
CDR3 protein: ATSALRQTTGELF

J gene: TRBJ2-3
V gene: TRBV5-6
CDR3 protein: ASSPTRHSTDTQY

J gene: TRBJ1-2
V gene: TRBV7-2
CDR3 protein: ASSPTGGDGYT

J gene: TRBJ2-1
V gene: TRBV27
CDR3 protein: ASSFGRARSSYNEQF

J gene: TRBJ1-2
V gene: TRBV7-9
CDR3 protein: ASTKTPPQSGYGYT